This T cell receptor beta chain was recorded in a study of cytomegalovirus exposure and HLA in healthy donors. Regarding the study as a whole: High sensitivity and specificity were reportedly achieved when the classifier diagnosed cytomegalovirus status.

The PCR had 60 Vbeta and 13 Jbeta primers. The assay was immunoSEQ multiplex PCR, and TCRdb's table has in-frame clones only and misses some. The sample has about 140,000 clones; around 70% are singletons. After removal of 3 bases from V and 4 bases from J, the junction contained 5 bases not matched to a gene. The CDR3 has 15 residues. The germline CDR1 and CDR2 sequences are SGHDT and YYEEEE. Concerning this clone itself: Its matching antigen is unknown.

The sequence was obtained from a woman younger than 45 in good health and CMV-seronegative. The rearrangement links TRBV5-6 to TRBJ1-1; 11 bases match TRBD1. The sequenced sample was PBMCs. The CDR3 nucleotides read TGTGCCAGCAGCTGGGACAGGGGGGGGTCCACTGAAGCTTTCTTT. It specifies CASSWDRGGSTEAFF.